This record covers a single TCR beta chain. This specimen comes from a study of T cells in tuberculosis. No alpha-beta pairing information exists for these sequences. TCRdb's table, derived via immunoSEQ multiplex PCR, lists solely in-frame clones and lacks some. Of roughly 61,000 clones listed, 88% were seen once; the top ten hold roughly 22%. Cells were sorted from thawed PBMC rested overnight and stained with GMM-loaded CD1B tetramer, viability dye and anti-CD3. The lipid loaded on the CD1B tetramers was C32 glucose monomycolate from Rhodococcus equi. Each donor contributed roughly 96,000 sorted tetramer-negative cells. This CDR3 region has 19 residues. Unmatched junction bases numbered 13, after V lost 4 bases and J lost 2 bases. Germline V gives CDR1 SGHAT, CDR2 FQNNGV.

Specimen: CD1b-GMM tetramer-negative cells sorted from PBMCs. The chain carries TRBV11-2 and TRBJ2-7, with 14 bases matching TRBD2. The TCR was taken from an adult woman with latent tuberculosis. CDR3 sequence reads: CASSSGSGTSGRNPYEQYF. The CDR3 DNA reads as TGTGCCAGCAGCTCAGGGTCCGGGACTAGCGGGAGAAACCCCTACGAGCAGTACTTC.